A selection of T cell receptor beta chains follows, all from one sample in a study of OX40 agonist ivuxolimab in advanced cancers. Only in-frame clones appear in the TCRdb table, and some are missing; sequencing was by immunoSEQ multiplex PCR. This table holds 100,000 or so clones, 87% found once. This material consisted of CD4+ or CD8+ T cells sorted from blood, taken in a trial of the OX40 agonist ivuxolimab. The receptors were sampled from an adult with an advanced solid tumor such as melanoma, head and neck, liver or kidney cancer. CDR3s leave out the opening cysteine and the closing phenylalanine or tryptophan.

TRBJ2-3	TRBV6-6	ASSPGGGAGADTQY
TRBJ2-1	TRBV20-1	SASLGVEQF
TRBJ2-1	TRBV5-8	ASSLEATSGGYNEQF
TRBJ2-3	TRBV5-4	ASSASRDTQY
TRBJ2-7	TRBV10-3	AISVSGTAYEQY
TRBJ1-3	TRBV9	ASSGGNSGNTIY
TRBJ1-2	TRBV21-1	ASSKVVVSYGYT
TRBJ1-4	TRBV5-4	ASSSQKDGATNEKLF
TRBJ2-1	TRBV9	ASSVDGGSYNEQF
TRBJ2-5	TRBV12-5	ASGLEETQY
TRBJ1-1	TRBV2	ASSRPGQQNTEAF
TRBJ1-4	TRBV6-6	ASSPGTGLEKLF
TRBJ2-2	TRBV6-1	ASSVSTRGGTGELF
TRBJ2-1	TRBV27	ASSPGLADSYNEQF
TRBJ2-3	TRBV5-1	ASSLGTRDTDTQY
TRBJ2-2	TRBV7-2	ASSFLQGGTGELF
TRBJ1-2	TRBV7-2	ASSRQDQLRYGYT
TRBJ2-5	TRBV6-5	ASSYGVGRETQY
TRBJ1-1	TRBV18	ASSPSSRGAEAF
TRBJ2-3	TRBV19	ASSRDSQTQY
TRBJ1-2	TRBV5-4	ASSRPGQNYGYT
TRBJ1-5	TRBV18	ASSPDRGNSNQPQH
TRBJ1-1	TRBV28	ASLRNTEAF
TRBJ1-5	TRBV4-1	ASSRTQGESNQPQH
TRBJ2-3	TRBV12-5	ASAPGRGSDRGLNGPDTQY
TRBJ1-4	TRBV18	ASSPGLINEKLF
TRBJ2-2	TRBV10-3	AIQGNTGELF
TRBJ1-3	TRBV19	ASGKGSAGNTIY
TRBJ1-1	TRBV7-9	ASSPQGQGGQAF
TRBJ1-1	TRBV5-5	ASRSGGIDTEAF
TRBJ2-7	TRBV9	ASSGDHSGEQY
TRBJ2-5	TRBV18	ASSPATETQY
TRBJ1-1	TRBV19	ASRSRGPILRVNTEAF
TRBJ1-5	TRBV6-1	ASSEAGGLVQPQH
TRBJ2-2	TRBV19	ASRDPGQGTGELF
TRBJ2-1	TRBV12-5	ASGPPGLAYNEQF
TRBJ2-1	TRBV9	ASSVELAGNEQF
TRBJ1-3	TRBV21-1	ASNTGGLAGNTIY
TRBJ2-7	TRBV10-2	ASKNAGLNYEQY
TRBJ2-7	TRBV11-1	ASSLGDSYEQY
TRBJ1-6	TRBV15	ATSRGGAGGLNSPLH
TRBJ2-3	TRBV5-1	ASRILEQPRDTQY
TRBJ1-4	TRBV5-4	ASSLRALNEKLF
TRBJ2-7	TRBV29-1	SVALAGGYSYEQY
TRBJ1-4	TRBV5-4	ASSPAGTGLTTNEKLF
TRBJ1-4	TRBV15	ATSRDRYNEKLF
TRBJ2-1	TRBV6-5	ASSPPDHNEQF
TRBJ2-1	TRBV6-1	ASRWGADNEQF
TRBJ2-7	TRBV6-1	ASSEANPTGASYEQY
TRBJ2-7	TRBV1	TSSQERGGWNEQY
TRBJ1-5	TRBV10-3	AITKPTQGDQPQH
TRBJ2-7	TRBV5-4	ASSLPGGGSSYEQY
TRBJ2-2	TRBV5-4	ASSIGQGITGELF